This T cell receptor beta chain was profiled in a study of metastatic and nonmetastatic thyroid tumors. Via MiXCR, TCRdb re-called the PCR reads. The data hold 23,000 or so clones, with approximately 20% observed a single time. Nobody among the patients had been given any treatment before thyroid surgery. The germline CDR1 and CDR2 sequences are LGHNA and YNFKEQ. This CDR3 is built from 12 residues. V gave up 5 bases and J gave up 4 bases; unmatched junction bases: 1. This clone was detected many times. The sample comprised blood. The TCR sequence derives from a male donor with papillary thyroid cancer or a benign thyroid nodule (not recorded which). Some clones in this sample may be carry-over from other donors' samples. The chain combines TRBV4-2 with TRBJ2-7; 8 bases align to TRBD2. CDR3 sequence reads: CASSSSGYEQYF. Written as DNA, the CDR3 is TGTGCCAGCAGCTCTAGCGGGTACGAGCAGTACTTC.